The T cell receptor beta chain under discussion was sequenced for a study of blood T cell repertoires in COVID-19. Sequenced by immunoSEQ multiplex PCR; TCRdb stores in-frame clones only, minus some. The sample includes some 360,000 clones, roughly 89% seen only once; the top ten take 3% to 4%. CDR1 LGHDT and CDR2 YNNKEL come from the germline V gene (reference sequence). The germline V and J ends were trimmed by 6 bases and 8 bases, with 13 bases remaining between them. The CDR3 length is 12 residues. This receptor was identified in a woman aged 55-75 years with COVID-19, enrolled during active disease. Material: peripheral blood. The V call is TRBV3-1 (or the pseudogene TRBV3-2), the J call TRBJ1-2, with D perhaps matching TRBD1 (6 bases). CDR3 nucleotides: TGTGCCAGCAGGAGTAAGGGGGAAGGCTACACCTTC. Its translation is CASRSKGEGYTF.